Only one count was recorded for the clone carrying this T cell receptor (beta chain). Its antigen is not identified. This CDR3 has 13 residues. Germline V lookup: CDR1 SQVTM, CDR2 ANQGSEA. Deletions cut 8 bases from V and 1 base from J, with 14 bases between. The PCR was carried out with 60 Vbeta primers and 13 Jbeta primers. Produced via immunoSEQ multiplex PCR; TCRdb's table is partial and in-frame only. The sample has 150,000 to 200,000 clones; 75% are singletons. The data were taken from a study of cytomegalovirus exposure and HLA in healthy donors. General study results and limits: Per a later analysis, under 20,000 TCR beta sequences showed association with HLA alleles at 0.05 false discovery rate.

This clonotype was obtained from a woman aged 45-60 years in good health and CMV-seropositive. The rearrangement uses TRBV29-1 and TRBJ1-1, with D possibly matching TRBD1 (6 bases). The specimen was PBMCs. CDR3 in DNA: TGCAGCTCCCGGGGGGGCGAGAACACTGAAGCTTTCTTT. It is translated as CSSRGGENTEAFF.